These 15 T cell receptor beta chains were all obtained from the same sample, sequenced in a study of cytomegalovirus exposure and HLA in healthy donors. Repertoires were generated with immunoSEQ multiplex PCR, while TCRdb's copy carries only in-frame clones and drops some. The sample includes hundreds of thousands of clones, around 90% of them seen just once. Sequences were obtained from PBMCs. The receptors were gathered from a woman aged 18-29 years in good health and CMV-seropositive.

V and J are TRBV18 and TRBJ2-5; 8 nucleotides agree with TRBD2. The length of the CDR3 is 14 residues. Germline CDR1 KGHSH, CDR2 LQKENI. Trimming took 6 bases from V and 5 from J; bases not matched to a gene: 8. The CDR3 spells CASSRAGEGETQYF. The CDR3 coding sequence is TGTGCCAGCTCGCGAGCGGGAGAGGGGGAGACCCAGTACTTC.

This clone has a handful of counts. The chain links TRBV6-1 to TRBJ1-4, with a weak D call TRBD1 (5 bases). Trimming took 8 bases from V and 11 from J, leaving 12 bases between them. The germline V gene encodes CDR1 MNHNS and CDR2 SASEGT. There are 11 residues in the CDR3. The CDR3 DNA reads TGTGCCAGCTTCACAGGCCTTAAACTGTTTTTT. Translated: CASFTGLKLFF.

The chain employs TRBV14 and TRBJ2-3; TRBD2 matches 7 bases. V was clipped by 1 base and J by 5 bases; unmatched bases: 3. The CDR3 is 14 amino acids. Germline CDR1 SGHDN, CDR2 FVKESK. This CDR3 is CASSQGGSRDTQYF. The CDR3 coding sequence is TGTGCCAGCAGCCAAGGCGGGAGTAGAGATACGCAGTATTTT. Complete variable domain (other parts from reference TRBV14 and TRBJ2-3): EAGVTQFPSHSVIEKGQTVTLRCDPISGHDNLYWYRRVMGKEIKFLLHFVKESKQDESGMPNNRFLAERTGGTYSTLKVQPAELEDSGVYFCASSQGGSRDTQYFGPGTRLTVL.

This rearrangement joins TRBV27 to TRBJ2-3; D is unresolved. V shed 3 bases and J shed 4 bases, with 8 bases lying between them. The length of the CDR3 is 13 residues. Germline CDR1 reads MNHEY; CDR2 reads SMNVEV (reference sequence). CDR3 protein: CASSFPLSDTQYF. In DNA form, the CDR3 reads TGTGCCAGCAGTTTCCCCCTTTCAGATACGCAGTATTTT.

The V call is TRBV5-1, the J call TRBJ1-1; perhaps TRBD1 as D (5 bases). This CDR3 spans 14 amino acids. Germline loops: CDR1 SGHRS, CDR2 YFSETQ. The V gene lost 2 bases and the J gene lost 4 bases, with 12 bases spanning the gap. CDR3 sequence reads: CASSLRGEGTEAFF. Here the CDR3 DNA reads TGCGCCAGCAGCTTACGGGGGGAGGGCACTGAAGCTTTCTTT. Full variable domain (remainder filled in from reference TRBV5-1 and TRBJ1-1): KAGVTQTPRYLIKTRGQQVTLSCSPISGHRSVSWYQQTPGQGLQFLFEYFSETQRNKGNFPGRFSGRQFSNSRSEMNVSTLELGDSALYLCASSLRGEGTEAFFGQGTRLTVV.

The chain combines TRBV6-1 with TRBJ2-7, with D possibly TRBD1 on 5 matching bases. CDR3 length equals 15 residues. V was shortened by 2 bases and J by 0 bases, with 11 bases between the two germline ends. CDR1 and CDR2 (germline): MNHNS, SASEGT. CDR3 in amino acids: CASSEPGQSSYEQYF. Here the CDR3 DNA reads TGTGCCAGCAGTGAACCAGGGCAGAGCTCCTACGAGCAGTACTTC.

V is TRBV27 and J is TRBJ2-7; D might be TRBD2 (5 bases). The V and J ends lost 4 bases and 3 bases respectively, with 10 bases between them. The CDR3 sequence is 13 residues long. Germline V gene sequence: CDR1 MNHEY, CDR2 SMNVEV (reference sequence). The CDR3 reads CASSSTGNYEQYF. CDR3 bases: TGTGCCAGCAGTTCCACCGGGAACTACGAGCAGTACTTC.

V and J are TRBV5-6 and TRBJ1-1; no reliable D call. The V end lost 0 bases, the J end lost 4 bases, and 13 bases lay between the germline ends. The CDR3 covers 15 residues. The germline gives CDR1 SGHDT, CDR2 YYEEEE. CDR3: CASSLAGVWATEAFF. CDR3 bases: TGTGCCAGCAGCTTGGCCGGGGTTTGGGCCACTGAAGCTTTCTTT.

V gene TRBV9 combines with J gene TRBJ2-3; D uncertain. Germline V gene sequence: CDR1 SGDLS, CDR2 YYNGEE. The CDR3 runs to 17 residues. V lost 4 bases to trimming and J lost 0 bases, with 18 bases between them. In DNA, the CDR3 is TGTGCCAGCAGCACTCGTCCCGGGTTTGCTAGCACAGATACGCAGTATTTT. The encoded protein is CASSTRPGFASTDTQYF.

The chain has TRBV7-3 and TRBJ1-2, with TRBD1 as a possible D gene (5 bases). The CDR3 sequence is 13 residues long. V lost 3 bases and J lost 6, with 11 bases in between. Per germline, CDR1 SGHTA and CDR2 FQGTGA. CDR3 region: CASSFSTGNGYTF. In DNA, the CDR3 is TGTGCCAGCAGCTTTAGTACAGGAAATGGCTACACCTTC. The full variable domain, completed using reference TRBV7-3 and TRBJ1-2, is GAGVSQTPSNKVTEKGKYVELRCDPISGHTALYWYRQSLGQGPEFLIYFQGTGAADDSGLPNDRFFAVRPEGSVSTLKIQRTERGDSAVYLCASSFSTGNGYTFGSGTRLTVV.

The CDR3 is CASSQDPVLAGESDEQFF. CDR3 nucleotide sequence: TGCGCCAGCAGCCAAGATCCCGTGCTAGCGGGAGAGTCGGATGAGCAGTTCTTC. The chain combines TRBV4-1 with TRBJ2-1; 10 nucleotides align to TRBD2. V lost 0 bases to trimming and J lost 8 bases; unmatched junction nucleotides: 13. The CDR3 has 18 amino acids. Germline CDR1 is MGHRA and CDR2 is YSYEKL.

The chain has TRBV5-3 and TRBJ1-2, with D hard to call. TRBV5-3 is reported as an ORF; its role is uncertain. The CDR3 length is 17 residues. The ends were cut back, 0 bases at V and 2 bases at J, with 17 bases in the middle. The CDR3 loop reads CARSLAPISVPNYGYTF. In DNA, the CDR3 is TGTGCCAGAAGCTTGGCCCCAATCTCGGTTCCAAACTATGGCTACACCTTC.

The chain links TRBV27 to TRBJ2-7; no firm D call. Between the trimmed V and J ends, which lost 2 bases and 4 bases, there was a span of 9 bases. This CDR3 has 13 amino acids. CDR1 is MNHEY and CDR2 is SMNVEV in the germline V gene (reference sequence). CDR3 sequence: CASSLDGPYEQYF. CDR3 nucleotides: TGTGCCAGCAGTTTAGATGGCCCGTACGAGCAGTACTTC.

The genes are TRBV7-9 and TRBJ1-2; unclear D gene. CDR1 and CDR2 (germline): SEHNR, FQNEAQ (reference sequence). CDR3 length: 14 amino acids. Trimming took 3 bases from V and 2 from J, leaving 10 bases between them. This chain's CDR3 is CASSFSSGNYGYTF. CDR3 coding DNA: TGTGCCAGCAGCTTCTCCTCGGGGAACTATGGCTACACCTTC.

The chain has TRBV5-1 and TRBJ2-1; the match to TRBD2 covers 9 bases. The germline gives CDR1 SGHRS, CDR2 YFSETQ. V shed 4 bases and J 3 bases; nucleotides not matched to a gene: 2. The CDR3 is 14 amino acids. CDR3: CASSTAGGYNEQFF. CDR3 nucleotide sequence: TGCGCCAGCAGCACAGCGGGAGGCTACAATGAGCAGTTCTTC.